What follows are 17 T cell receptor beta chains derived from one specimen sequenced in a study of blood T cell repertoires in COVID-19 (dated by TCRdb to about 2020). Libraries were constructed by the immunoSEQ multiplex PCR assay. TCRdb re-hosts the immuneACCESS table, in-frame sequences only. Its copies lack some clones; in the studies checked, an unresolved V gene accounts for under half of them, and the cause for the rest is not known. In all, the sample holds some 220,000 clones, and over 80% of those were seen once. About 1.3% of the sample belongs to the ten largest clones. The sample taken for sequencing was peripheral blood. These receptors were obtained from a woman aged 25-40 years with COVID-19, enrolled during active disease.

The gene calls are TRBV18 and TRBJ1-1, with TRBD1 as a possible D gene (6 bases). Germline loops: CDR1 KGHSH, CDR2 LQKENI. The CDR3 covers 13 residues. V dropped 6 bases and J dropped 5 bases, with 13 bases sitting between them. Here the CDR3 reads CASSLSGETEAFF. The CDR3, as DNA: TGTGCCAGCTCCCTGTCAGGGGAAACTGAAGCTTTCTTT. The full variable domain, in which reference TRBV18 and TRBJ1-1 provide the parts outside the CDR3, is NAGVMQNPRHLVRRRGQEARLRCSPMKGHSHVYWYRQLPEEGLKFMVYLQKENIIDESGMPKERFSAEFPKEGPSILRIQQVVRGDSAAYFCASSLSGETEAFFGQGTRLTVV.

This chain links TRBV5-3 with TRBJ1-6; 7 positions agree with TRBD1. TRBV5-3 is filed as an ORF, its function uncertain. J was trimmed by 9 bases and V by 4 bases; bases with no gene match: 16. The CDR3 covers 17 residues. DNA for the CDR3: TGTGCCAGAAGCCTACGGGAATTAAGGGGGCGCCTTTCACCCCTCCACTTT. Residues: CARSLRELRGRLSPLHF.

The chain has TRBV5-3 and TRBJ2-7; the D gene is possibly TRBD1 (5 bases). TRBV5-3 is classed as an ORF, of uncertain function. The CDR3 has 15 amino acids. The V end lost 4 bases, the J end lost 0 bases, and 14 bases lay between the germline ends. CDR3 region: CARSPPRGSSYEQYF. The CDR3 bases are TGTGCCAGAAGCCCGCCTAGGGGAAGCTCCTACGAGCAGTACTTC.

This clone was seen more than once but under ten times. The genes are TRBV6-5 and TRBJ2-4, with D perhaps matching TRBD2 (6 bases). This CDR3 is 14 amino acids long. Germline V gives CDR1 MNHEY, CDR2 SVGAGI. Trimming took 2 bases from V and 7 from J, leaving 12 bases between them. Here the CDR3 reads CASSYGGALNIQYF. The DNA for the CDR3 is TGTGCCAGCAGTTACGGAGGGGCACTGAACATTCAGTACTTC.

This chain connects TRBV27 to TRBJ2-2, with a possible D match to TRBD2 (5 bases). The CDR3 length is 16 residues. V was cut by 2 bases and J by 1 base, with 11 bases left in between. The germline V gene has CDR1 MNHEY and CDR2 SMNVEV (reference sequence). The CDR3 coding sequence is TGTGCCAGCAGTTTAGCCGGACTGGAGAACACCGGGGAGCTGTTTTTT. This gives the protein CASSLAGLENTGELFF.

The V and J genes are TRBV9 and TRBJ2-5; TRBD1 agrees at 8 bases. V gave up 6 bases and J gave up 2 bases; unmatched junction bases: 9. This CDR3 spans 15 amino acids. Germline CDR1 reads SGDLS; CDR2 reads YYNGEE. The CDR3 protein is CASTIGQGRQETQYF. For the CDR3, the DNA is TGTGCCAGCACCATCGGACAGGGTCGGCAAGAGACCCAGTACTTC.

The chain recombines TRBV3-1 (or the pseudogene TRBV3-2) with TRBJ2-1; TRBD2 matches 7 bases. V shed 0 bases, J shed 9 bases, and the junction held 14 bases outside the gene matches. The CDR3 runs to 17 residues. Germline assignment: CDR1 LGHDT and CDR2 YNNKEL (reference sequence). The CDR3 reads CASSQDSTGLVEREQFF. The DNA for the CDR3 is TGTGCCAGCAGCCAAGATAGTACAGGACTAGTAGAGCGTGAGCAGTTCTTC.

The gene calls are TRBV6-5 and TRBJ1-4; D is ambiguous. The CDR3 sequence is 15 residues long. Germline V CDR1 and CDR2: MNHEY, SVGAGI. V lost 2 bases and J 3 bases, leaving 10 bases between the germline ends. Written as DNA, the CDR3 is TGTGCCAGCAGTTACCGAGGGCCGTCTAATGAAAAACTGTTTTTT. It yields the protein CASSYRGPSNEKLFF.

Note on this clone: The sample holds other DNA sequences that translate to the same CDR3. The chain recombines TRBV9 with TRBJ1-1, with D hard to call. Germline V CDR1 and CDR2: SGDLS, YYNGEE. V was pared by 1 base and J by 1 base, with 8 bases between. The CDR3 is made up of 14 amino acids. The CDR3: CASSVSPGNTEAFF. The CDR3 DNA reads TGTGCCAGCAGCGTATCGCCGGGGAACACTGAAGCTTTCTTT.

This sequence joins TRBV9 and TRBJ2-5; 9 nucleotides match TRBD1. The CDR3 has 15 amino acids. V lost 0 bases to trimming and J lost 3 bases; unmatched junction nucleotides: 3. Germline CDR1 SGDLS, CDR2 YYNGEE. The CDR3 DNA reads as TGTGCCAGCAGCGTAGGACAGGGGGTGGAAGAGACCCAGTACTTC. It specifies CASSVGQGVEETQYF.

This chain's CDR3 is CASSIVQVGNTEAFF. The CDR3 DNA sequence: TGTGCCAGCAGTATCGTACAGGTGGGGAACACTGAAGCTTTCTTT. The chain combines TRBV28 with TRBJ1-1, with D possibly TRBD1 on 5 matching bases. The CDR3 covers 15 residues. Germline CDR1 MDHEN, CDR2 SYDVKM. Trimming removed 5 bases at V and 1 base at J, with 14 bases between.

DNA for the CDR3: TGTGCCAGCTCACCGCGGACAGACTATGGCTACACCTTC. It translates to CASSPRTDYGYTF. The chain joins TRBV18 to TRBJ1-2; D is perhaps TRBD1 (6 bases). From germline, CDR1 is KGHSH and CDR2 LQKENI. CDR3 length equals 13 residues. Trimming took 3 bases from V and 3 from J, leaving 8 bases between them.

The chain combines TRBV29-1 with TRBJ2-1; 9 nucleotides agree with TRBD2. This CDR3 contains 13 residues. CDR1 and CDR2 (germline): SQVTM, ANQGSEA. The V segment lost 4 bases and the J segment 8 bases; nucleotides outside the gene matches: 6. The CDR3 loop reads CSVGSGRNDEQFF. CDR3 nucleotide sequence: TGCAGCGTTGGGAGCGGGAGGAACGATGAGCAGTTCTTC.

The chain joins TRBV7-3 to TRBJ2-2; possible D gene TRBD2, 5 bases. The V gene lost 1 base and the J gene lost 6 bases, with 9 bases spanning the gap. Germline-derived CDR1 and CDR2 are SGHTA and FQGTGA. This CDR3 contains 14 residues. The CDR3 DNA reads TGTGCCAGCAGCTTAAGCCTAGCTCCCGGGGAGCTGTTTTTT. It encodes CASSLSLAPGELFF.

V and J are TRBV6-5 and TRBJ1-1; 9 bases fit TRBD1. V lost 4 bases to trimming and J lost 5 bases; unmatched junction nucleotides: 11. This CDR3 spans 16 amino acids. CDR1 and CDR2 (germline): MNHEY, SVGAGI. The chain's CDR3 is CASSSGTGNLETEAFF. CDR3 bases: TGTGCCAGCAGTTCCGGGACAGGGAATTTAGAAACTGAAGCTTTCTTT.

The chain carries TRBV6-2 or TRBV6-3 and TRBJ2-1; TRBD2 aligns across 7 bases. With 2 bases clipped from V and 3 bases from J, the junction kept 7 bases outside the gene matches. Germline-derived CDR1 and CDR2 are MNHEY and SVGEGT. The CDR3 extends over 16 amino acids. CDR3 region: CASSYPLAGVYNEQFF. CDR3 DNA sequence: TGTGCCAGCAGTTACCCTCTGGCGGGGGTCTACAATGAGCAGTTCTTC.

A single count supports this clone. This chain uses TRBV6-2 or TRBV6-3 with TRBJ2-7; weak D call: TRBD2 (5 bases). Per the germline V gene, CDR1 is MNHEY and CDR2 is SVGEGT. There are 11 residues in the CDR3. V was trimmed by 2 bases and J by 6 bases, leaving 5 bases between them. CDR3 in DNA: TGTGCCAGCAGTTACGGGAGCGAGCAGTACTTC. Translation: CASSYGSEQYF.